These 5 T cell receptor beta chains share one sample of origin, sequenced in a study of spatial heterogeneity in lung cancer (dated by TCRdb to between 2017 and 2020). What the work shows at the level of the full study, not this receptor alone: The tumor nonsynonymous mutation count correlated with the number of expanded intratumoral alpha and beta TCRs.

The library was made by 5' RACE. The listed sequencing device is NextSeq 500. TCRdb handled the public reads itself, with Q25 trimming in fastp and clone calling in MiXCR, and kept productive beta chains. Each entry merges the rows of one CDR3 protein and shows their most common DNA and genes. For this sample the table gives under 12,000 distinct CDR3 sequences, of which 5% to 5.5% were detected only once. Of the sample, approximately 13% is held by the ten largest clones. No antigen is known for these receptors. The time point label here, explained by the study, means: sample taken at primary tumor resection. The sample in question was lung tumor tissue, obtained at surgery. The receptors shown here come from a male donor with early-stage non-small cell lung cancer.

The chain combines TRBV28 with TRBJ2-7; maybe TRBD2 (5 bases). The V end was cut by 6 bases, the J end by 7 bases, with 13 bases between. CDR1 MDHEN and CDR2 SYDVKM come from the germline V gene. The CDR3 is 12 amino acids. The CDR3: CASSLRAEEQYF. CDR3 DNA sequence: TGTGCCAGCAGCCTACGAGCGGAAGAGCAGTACTTC.

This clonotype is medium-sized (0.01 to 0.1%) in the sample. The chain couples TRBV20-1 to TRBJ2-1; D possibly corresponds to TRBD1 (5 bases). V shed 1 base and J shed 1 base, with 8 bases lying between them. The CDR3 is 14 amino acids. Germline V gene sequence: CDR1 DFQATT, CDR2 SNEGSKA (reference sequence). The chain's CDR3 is CSARGGRSYNEQFF. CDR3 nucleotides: TGCAGTGCTAGAGGGGGCAGGTCCTACAATGAGCAGTTCTTC.

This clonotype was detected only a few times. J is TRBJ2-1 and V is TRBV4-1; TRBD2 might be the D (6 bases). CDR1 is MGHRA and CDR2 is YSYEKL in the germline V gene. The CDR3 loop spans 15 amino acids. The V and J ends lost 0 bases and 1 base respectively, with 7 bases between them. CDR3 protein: CASSQDGGSYNEQFF. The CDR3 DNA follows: TGCGCCAGCAGCCAAGACGGGGGTTCCTACAATGAGCAGTTCTTC.

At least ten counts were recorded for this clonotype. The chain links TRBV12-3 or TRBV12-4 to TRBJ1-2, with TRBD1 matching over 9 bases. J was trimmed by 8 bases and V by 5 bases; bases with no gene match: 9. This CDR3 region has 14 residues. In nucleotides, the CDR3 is TGTGCCAGCAGTCCCTCACAGGGGGCGTCCGGCTACACCTTC. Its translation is CASSPSQGASGYTF.

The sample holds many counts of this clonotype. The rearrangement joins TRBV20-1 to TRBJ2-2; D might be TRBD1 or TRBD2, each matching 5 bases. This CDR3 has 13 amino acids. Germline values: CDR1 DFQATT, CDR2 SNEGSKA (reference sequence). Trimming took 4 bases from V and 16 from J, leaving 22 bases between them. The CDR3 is CSAIERPRDVEFF. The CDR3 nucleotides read TGCAGTGCTATAGAGCGTCCAAGGGACGTCGAGTTTTTT.